One sample yielded the 19 T cell receptor beta chains listed below, sequenced in a study of STAT5B mutations in CD4+ large granular lymphocyte leukemia (dated by TCRdb to between 2021 and 2024). Library generation was performed with the immunoSEQ multiplex PCR assay. Here the immuneACCESS table is served through TCRdb, limited to in-frame sequences with V and J called. Missing clones are a known gap in these copies; in checked studies unresolved V genes cover under half, and the rest lacks a known reason. For this sample the table gives about 28,000 clones, of which approximately 79% were detected only once. Approximately 6.2% of the sample is taken by the ten largest. The sample comprised CD4+ T cells from blood buffy coats. The receptors here all came from a human donor in good health.

In nucleotides, the CDR3 is TGTGCCAGCAGCGTGACAGGAGAGGAGGGAAAACTGTTTTTT. As protein: CASSVTGEEGKLFF. This rearrangement joins TRBV7-2 to TRBJ1-4, with D maybe TRBD1 (6 bases). The CDR3 has 14 residues. V lost 5 bases and J lost 10, with 17 bases in between. Germline values: CDR1 SGHTA, CDR2 FQGNSA.

Comment on this clone: Other nucleotide sequences from this sample produce the same CDR3. CDR3: CASSRVNTEAFF. The CDR3 DNA sequence: TGTGCCAGTAGTAGGGTGAACACTGAAGCTTTCTTT. V usage is TRBV19 and J usage is TRBJ1-1; no clear D gene. Trimming pared 4 bases from V and 0 bases from J, leaving 3 bases between. Per germline, CDR1 LNHDA and CDR2 SQIVND (reference sequence). CDR3 length: 12 amino acids.

The V and J genes are TRBV28 and TRBJ1-5; 7 nucleotides line up with TRBD1. The CDR3 is 15 amino acids. Germline V gene sequence: CDR1 MDHEN, CDR2 SYDVKM. The V and J ends lost 4 bases and 2 bases, in that order; junction bases with no gene match: 5. CDR3 protein: CASSSTGDGNQPQHF. CDR3 nucleotides: TGTGCCAGCAGTTCAACAGGGGACGGCAATCAGCCCCAGCATTTT.

V is TRBV5-1 and J is TRBJ2-5; 11 bases map to TRBD2. The length of the CDR3 is 15 residues. The V gene's germline CDR1 is SGHRS and CDR2 YFSETQ. Germline trimming cut 2 bases from V and 4 bases from J; bases unmatched to any gene: 4. CDR3 bases: TGCGCCAGCAGCTTTAGCGGGGGGGCCCGAGAGACCCAGTACTTC. It encodes CASSFSGGARETQYF.

The chain is built from TRBV19 and TRBJ1-5; D remains unclear. CDR3 size: 15 residues. V lost 3 bases and J lost 11, with 20 bases in between. Germline CDR1 is LNHDA and CDR2 is SQIVND (reference sequence). The CDR3 nucleotides read TGTGCCAGTAGTATCGGCAGACCTCGCCCCCAGTCCCAGCATTTT. Its translation is CASSIGRPRPQSQHF.

The V and J genes are TRBV11-2 and TRBJ1-2; 7 bases map to TRBD1. The CDR3 covers 18 residues. V shed 1 base, J shed 0 bases, and the junction held 11 bases outside the gene matches. Germline V gives CDR1 SGHAT, CDR2 FQNNGV. CDR3 DNA: TGTGCCAGCAGCTTAGTAGGAGGGACAGCGATAGCTAACTATGGCTACACCTTC. As protein: CASSLVGGTAIANYGYTF.

The J gene is TRBJ2-2, the V gene TRBV7-2, with TRBD2 matching 10 bases. With 4 bases clipped from V and 2 bases from J, the junction kept 7 bases outside the gene matches. Germline V CDR1 and CDR2: SGHTA, FQGNSA. The CDR3 runs to 17 residues. The CDR3 is CASSSRGLADNTGELFF. CDR3 sequence (DNA): TGTGCCAGCAGCTCGAGAGGACTAGCGGACAACACCGGGGAGCTGTTTTTT.

This chain links TRBV15 with TRBJ1-2; D remains ambiguous. This CDR3 is 13 amino acids long. Trimming shortened V by 5 bases and J by 2 bases, and 9 bases separated the two germline ends. The germline V gene has CDR1 LNHNV and CDR2 YYDKDF (reference sequence). This CDR3 reads CATSLGLNYGYTF. The DNA for the CDR3 is TGTGCCACCAGCTTAGGACTGAACTATGGCTACACCTTC.

To note about this clone: One end of the junction is discordant with germline, which a read error may explain. The genes are TRBV7-8 and TRBJ2-7; 10 positions match TRBD1. The CDR3 length is 13 residues. Germline V gene data show CDR1 as SGHVS and CDR2 as FQNEAQ. The CDR3 coding sequence is TGTGCCAGCAGCTACGGGACAGGGGCTTCGGTGGACTTC. Translating it yields CASSYGTGASVDF.

This clone was counted between two and nine times. The rearrangement joins TRBV2 to TRBJ2-3; 13 nucleotides agree with TRBD2. Germline V gene data show CDR1 as SNHLY and CDR2 as FYNNEI. CDR3 length: 13 amino acids. V lost 9 bases, J lost 6 bases, and 3 bases stayed unmatched. CDR3 sequence: CARGTSGEDTQYF. The CDR3 region has the DNA TGTGCCAGGGGGACTAGCGGGGAGGATACGCAGTATTTT.

J is TRBJ1-6 and V is TRBV13, with TRBD1 identical over 7 bases. The J segment lost 9 bases and the V segment lost 2 bases, leaving 10 bases of the junction unmatched. The CDR3 length is 16 residues. Germline CDR1 is PRHDT and CDR2 is FYEKMQ (reference sequence). CDR3 coding DNA: TGTGCCAGCAGCTTAATAGGAACAGGGGAAGGTTCACCCCTCCACTTT. Translation gives CASSLIGTGEGSPLHF.

The genes are TRBV2 and TRBJ2-7; 10 positions agree with TRBD1. CDR3 length: 14 amino acids. CDR1 SNHLY and CDR2 FYNNEI come from the germline V gene. J lost 6 bases, V lost 6 bases, and 8 bases had no gene match. The CDR3: CASSVGQGVFEQYV. The DNA for the CDR3 is TGTGCCAGCAGCGTCGGACAGGGGGTCTTCGAGCAGTACGTC.

The chain joins TRBV15 to TRBJ2-5; D may match TRBD1 or TRBD2 (6 bases each). Between the trimmed V and J ends, which lost 4 bases and 1 base, there was a span of 19 bases. Germline V gives CDR1 LNHNV, CDR2 YYDKDF (reference sequence). The CDR3 covers 17 residues. CDR3 residues: CATSTRAQGGFQETQYF. The CDR3 DNA sequence: TGTGCCACCAGCACCCGAGCTCAAGGGGGGTTCCAAGAGACCCAGTACTTC.

The J gene is TRBJ1-1, the V gene TRBV2; 10 nucleotides line up with TRBD1. Trimming took 6 bases from V and 1 from J; bases not matched to a gene: 5. This CDR3 is built from 15 residues. Germline V gene lookup returns CDR1 SNHLY and CDR2 FYNNEI. CDR3 nucleotides: TGTGCCAGCAGGGGGGGACAGGGGAAGAACACTGAAGCTTTCTTT. Protein sequence: CASRGGQGKNTEAFF.

The chain employs TRBV11-2 and TRBJ2-5, with D tentatively TRBD1 or TRBD2 (5 bases each). Trimming pared 3 bases from V and 5 bases from J, leaving 22 bases between. The CDR3 consists of 17 residues. Germline V lookup: CDR1 SGHAT, CDR2 FQNNGV. In DNA, the CDR3 is TGTGCCAGCAGCTTGGGTAATGAGGGGTTGCTTGGGGAGACCCAGTACTTC. Translation: CASSLGNEGLLGETQYF.

The chain combines TRBV18 with TRBJ2-3; D perhaps matches TRBD2 (6 bases). This CDR3 is built from 14 residues. CDR1 is KGHSH, CDR2 LQKENI, per germline. The V end lost 2 bases, the J end lost 1 base, and 7 bases lay between the germline ends. In nucleotides, the CDR3 is TGTGCCAGCTCACCAGGCGGGGGCACAGATACGCAGTATTTT. Translation: CASSPGGGTDTQYF.

The chain combines TRBV5-4 with TRBJ2-7; D may be TRBD1 (6 bases). V lost 1 base and J 5 bases, leaving 10 bases between the germline ends. This CDR3 has 13 residues. Germline-derived CDR1 and CDR2 are SGHNT and YYREEE (reference sequence). The CDR3 nucleotides are TGTGCCAGCAGCTTGAAGGGGGTCAACGAGCAGTACGTC. This translates into CASSLKGVNEQYV.

This clone was found once. V and J are TRBV9 and TRBJ1-1; the match to TRBD1 covers 10 bases. The germline V gene encodes CDR1 SGDLS and CDR2 YYNGEE. The CDR3 runs to 16 residues. The J segment lost 4 bases and the V segment lost 2 bases, leaving 8 bases of the junction unmatched. CDR3 residues: CASSVGPRDRGTEAFF. CDR3 nucleotides: TGTGCCAGCAGCGTGGGCCCTCGGGACAGGGGCACTGAAGCTTTCTTT. The whole variable domain, remainder taken from reference TRBV9 and TRBJ1-1, is DSGVTQTPKHLITATGQRVTLRCSPRSGDLSVYWYQQSLDQGLQFLIQYYNGEERAKGNILERFSAQQFPDLHSELNLSSLELGDSALYFCASSVGPRDRGTEAFFGQGTRLTVV.

The table lists this clone with a few counts. The gene calls are TRBV6-1 and TRBJ1-5; D remains unclear. This CDR3 is 13 amino acids long. V shed 1 base and J shed 6 bases, with 7 bases lying between them. The germline gives CDR1 MNHNS, CDR2 SASEGT. CDR3 bases: TGTGCCAGCAGTGAAGGGTCAACTCAGCCCCAGCATTTT. Its translation is CASSEGSTQPQHF.